This T cell receptor beta chain is drawn from a study of blood T cell repertoires in COVID-19. This CDR3 has 14 residues. Germline V gene sequence: CDR1 SGHRS, CDR2 YFSETQ. Trimming removed 4 bases from V and 2 bases from J; junction bases left unmatched: 6. Sequenced by immunoSEQ multiplex PCR; TCRdb stores in-frame clones only, minus some. The sample lists approximately 190,000 clones; around 86% were seen once. The origin of this receptor is a woman in her thirties or forties with acute or convalescent COVID-19. The V call is TRBV5-1, the J call TRBJ2-7; TRBD1 agrees at 7 bases. Sequencing was carried out using peripheral blood. The CDR3 region is CASSLIGTAYEQYF. CDR3 nucleotide sequence: TGCGCCAGCAGCCTGATAGGGACAGCCTACGAGCAGTACTTC.